Below are 27 T cell receptor beta chains sequenced from a single sample in a study of identical twins. MiXCR, run by TCRdb on the 5' RACE reads, gives a single entry per CDR3 protein. The data contain about 890,000 distinct CDR3 sequences, 10% to 15% of them singletons. These data also featured in a second study, about yellow fever vaccine responses in identical twins.

The sample consisted of PBMCs. The receptors stem from a woman aged 18-29 years in good health.

J is TRBJ2-1 and V is TRBV3-1, with no clear D. Germline V lookup: CDR1 LGHDT, CDR2 YNNKEL (reference sequence). Trimming shortened V by 0 bases and J by 10 bases, and 10 bases separated the two germline ends. The CDR3 has 13 residues. The CDR3 DNA follows: TGTGCCAGCAGCCAAGAGTTGGACCTCGAGCAGTTCTTC. Translation gives CASSQELDLEQFF.

This clonotype was seen ten or more times. The rearrangement uses TRBV29-1 and TRBJ1-1; D remains ambiguous. V was clipped by 2 bases and J by 4 bases, with 11 bases between them. This CDR3 is built from 13 residues. Germline CDR1 SQVTM, CDR2 ANQGSEA. This chain's CDR3 is CSVEQQSGTEAFF. CDR3 DNA sequence: TGCAGCGTTGAACAACAGTCGGGCACTGAAGCTTTCTTT.

This clonotype has a count of ten or more. The chain uses TRBV4-1 and TRBJ2-1; perhaps TRBD2 as D (7 bases). The germline V gene has CDR1 MGHRA and CDR2 YSYEKL. The ends were cut back, 1 base at V and 2 bases at J, with 15 bases in the middle. CDR3 length: 17 amino acids. The CDR3 nucleotides read TGCGCCAGCAGCCAAGGTGGGGGGGCCAAACCCTACAATGAGCAGTTCTTC. Encoded protein: CASSQGGGAKPYNEQFF.

This clonotype was seen at least ten times. The chain recombines TRBV24-1 with TRBJ2-3, with D possibly TRBD1 on 6 matching bases. Trimming cost V 8 bases and J 2 bases, with 13 bases left between them. CDR3 length: 14 residues. Germline assignment: CDR1 KGHDR and CDR2 SFDVKD. Here the CDR3 DNA reads TGTGCCACCACCGGGGACAAGAACACAGATACGCAGTATTTT. Its protein product is CATTGDKNTDTQYF.

This clonotype showed up just a few times. The rearrangement joins TRBV7-9 to TRBJ2-1; D is unclear. Trimming shortened V by 5 bases and J by 8 bases, and 7 bases separated the two germline ends. This CDR3 has 11 amino acids. CDR1 and CDR2 from the germline V gene are SEHNR and FQNEAQ (reference sequence). This chain's CDR3 is CASSHQYEQFF. DNA for the CDR3: TGTGCCAGCAGCCACCAATATGAGCAGTTCTTC.

The V call is TRBV5-1, the J call TRBJ1-2, with 9 bases that match TRBD1. Germline V gives CDR1 SGHRS, CDR2 YFSETQ. V lost 4 bases to trimming and J lost 3 bases; unmatched junction nucleotides: 10. The CDR3 spans 16 residues. CDR3 DNA sequence: TGCGCCAGCAGCAGGGGACAGGGACAAGTGGACTATGGCTACACCTTC. Translating it yields CASSRGQGQVDYGYTF.

This clonotype was detected many times. V gene TRBV3-1 combines with J gene TRBJ2-7, with TRBD1 as a possible D gene (6 bases). Trimming removed 1 base at V and 5 bases at J, with 15 bases between. The germline V gene has CDR1 LGHDT and CDR2 YNNKEL (reference sequence). The CDR3 covers 15 residues. CDR3 sequence (DNA): TGTGCCAGCAGCCAAGGTTACAGGGCCCGGGACGAGCAGTACTTC. Protein product: CASSQGYRARDEQYF.

DNA of the CDR3: TGTGCCAGCAGTTCGGGACTAGTGGGGAGTGCAGATACGCAGTATTTT. Protein sequence: CASSSGLVGSADTQYF. The V call is TRBV12-3 or TRBV12-4, the J call TRBJ2-3, with 8 bases lining up with TRBD2. This CDR3 comprises 16 residues. Germline trimming cut 4 bases from V and 4 bases from J; bases unmatched to any gene: 10.

The chain carries TRBV5-5 and TRBJ2-1; 9 positions match TRBD1. Unmatched junction bases numbered 14, after V lost 4 bases and J lost 12 bases. From germline, CDR1 is SGHKS and CDR2 YYEKEE (reference sequence). This CDR3 comprises 15 residues. The CDR3, as DNA: TGTGCCAGCAGCGACCGGGGACAGGGTTGGGTGGGGCAGTTCTTC. This translates into CASSDRGQGWVGQFF.

This clonotype was seen at least ten times. V is TRBV7-8 and J is TRBJ2-2; the D gene is possibly TRBD2 (6 bases). CDR3 size: 18 residues. Trimming took off 1 base at V and 0 bases at J, with 15 bases between the two ends. CDR1 and CDR2 from the germline V gene are SGHVS and FQNEAQ. The CDR3 loop is CASSLGGISPANTGELFF. CDR3 nucleotides: TGTGCCAGCAGCTTAGGCGGGATCTCCCCTGCGAACACCGGGGAGCTGTTTTTT.

This clonotype was recorded at least ten times. The V and J genes are TRBV3-1 and TRBJ1-1; no clear D. The ends were cut back, 6 bases at V and 2 bases at J, with 13 bases in the middle. Germline assignment: CDR1 LGHDT and CDR2 YNNKEL (reference sequence). The CDR3 length is 14 residues. The CDR3 region is CASSGGLTNTEAFF. In nucleotides, the CDR3 is TGTGCCAGCAGTGGAGGGTTGACAAACACTGAAGCTTTCTTT.

Only a few counts were recorded for this clonotype. The chain carries TRBV21-1 and TRBJ2-1; TRBD2 is taken as the D call from the table, unchecked against the DNA. TRBV21-1 is a pseudogene segment. The CDR3 covers 16 residues. The CDR3 DNA reads as TGTTCGGTACCATTGGCGGGAGGGCAACCCTACAATGAGCAGTTCTTC. Amino acids: CSVPLAGGQPYNEQFF.

This chain links TRBV28 with TRBJ1-1; the D gene is possibly TRBD1 (6 bases). In germline, CDR1 is MDHEN, CDR2 SYDVKM. Trimming stripped 6 bases from V and 5 bases from J, with 16 bases between. The CDR3 is 14 residues long. CDR3 sequence reads: CASSSIRGATEAFF. CDR3 in DNA: TGTGCCAGCAGCTCCATCCGGGGGGCGACTGAAGCTTTCTTT.

This clonotype came up a few times. J is TRBJ1-5 and V is TRBV20-1; D unresolved. Trimming shortened V by 5 bases and J by 9 bases, and 23 bases separated the two germline ends. The CDR3 runs to 15 residues. CDR1 is DFQATT and CDR2 is SNEGSKA in the germline V gene (reference sequence). CDR3 sequence (DNA): TGCAGTGCTCGGGCTGAAGTGGGTTGGATTGGGCCCCAGCATTTT. As protein: CSARAEVGWIGPQHF.

This clonotype has only a few counts. The rearrangement joins TRBV15 to TRBJ1-3; D remains unclear. The length of the CDR3 is 14 residues. Germline loops: CDR1 LNHNV, CDR2 YYDKDF (reference sequence). V was trimmed by 8 bases and J by 0 bases, leaving 11 bases between them. The CDR3, as DNA: TGTGCCACCGGGTCGGGGAGCTCTGGAAACACCATATATTTT. Amino acids: CATGSGSSGNTIYF.

In its sample, this clonotype was seen a few times. This chain joins TRBV7-3 and TRBJ1-3; TRBD1 matches 7 bases. This CDR3 comprises 13 residues. V lost 8 bases and J lost 2; bases outside the gene matches: 3. From germline, CDR1 is SGHTA and CDR2 FQGTGA. Here the CDR3 reads CASLGQPGNTIYF. For the CDR3, the DNA is TGTGCCAGCCTGGGACAGCCTGGAAACACCATATATTTT.

The rearrangement joins TRBV28 to TRBJ2-1, with 9 bases matching TRBD2. The germline V gene has CDR1 MDHEN and CDR2 SYDVKM. V was clipped by 2 bases and J by 6 bases; unmatched bases: 2. The CDR3 contains 14 residues. The CDR3 region has the DNA TGTGCCAGCAGTTTAGCGCGGGAGGGCAATGAGCAGTTCTTC. Protein product: CASSLAREGNEQFF.

This chain uses TRBV5-5 with TRBJ2-1; D is ambiguous. Germline CDR1 reads SGHKS; CDR2 reads YYEKEE (reference sequence). The CDR3 spans 11 residues. V lost 4 bases to trimming and J lost 8 bases, with 7 bases between them. The CDR3 DNA sequence: TGTGCCAGCAGCCCTCAGTATGAGCAGTTCTTC. Amino acid sequence: CASSPQYEQFF.

This clonotype was seen a handful of times. The chain employs TRBV29-1 and TRBJ2-2; 10 positions agree with TRBD2. CDR1 is SQVTM and CDR2 is ANQGSEA in the germline V gene. Unmatched junction bases numbered 6, after V lost 4 bases and J lost 7 bases. The CDR3 length is 14 residues. CDR3 loop: CSVVSGGGVGELFF. Here the CDR3 DNA reads TGCAGCGTTGTGAGCGGGGGGGGAGTCGGGGAGCTGTTTTTT.

This clonotype has more than one count but fewer than ten. The chain has TRBV5-1 and TRBJ2-6; TRBD1 matches at 7 bases. CDR1 is SGHRS, CDR2 YFSETQ, per germline. The CDR3 is 18 residues long. Trimming removed 6 bases from V and 2 bases from J; junction bases left unmatched: 14. CDR3 amino acids: CASTFGGTQGPGANVLTF. CDR3 nucleotide sequence: TGCGCCAGCACCTTTGGGGGAACACAGGGGCCTGGGGCCAACGTCCTGACTTTC.

This sequence joins TRBV24-1 and TRBJ2-5; 7 bases fit TRBD2. Germline V CDR1 and CDR2: KGHDR, SFDVKD. There are 16 residues in the CDR3. J was trimmed by 3 bases and V by 7 bases; bases with no gene match: 13. CDR3 sequence (DNA): TGTGCCACCAGCGACCCCCCGGGGGGAACAAAAGAGACCCAGTACTTC. It encodes CATSDPPGGTKETQYF.

This clonotype was seen ten or more times. V is TRBV29-1 and J is TRBJ2-3; 12 nucleotides align to TRBD2. CDR3 length: 17 amino acids. The ends lost 5 bases at V and 4 bases at J; junction bases unmatched: 13. Germline-derived CDR1 and CDR2 are SQVTM and ANQGSEA. The CDR3 region is CSVITRLAGGPPDTQYF. In DNA, the CDR3 is TGCAGCGTTATCACCCGGCTAGCGGGGGGGCCGCCAGATACGCAGTATTTT.

The V call is TRBV15, the J call TRBJ1-4, with 10 positions matching TRBD1. Germline values: CDR1 LNHNV, CDR2 YYDKDF (reference sequence). The CDR3 sequence is 15 residues long. The junction had 8 bases not matched to a gene; V was cut back by 5 bases and J by 8 bases. The CDR3 here is CATSRPGTGVEKLFF. The CDR3 nucleotides read TGTGCCACCAGCCGCCCCGGGACAGGGGTCGAAAAACTGTTTTTT.

The rearrangement uses TRBV11-2 and TRBJ2-7; D possibly matches TRBD1 or TRBD2 (5 bases each). With 1 base removed from V and 2 bases from J, the gap between germline ends came to 15 bases. Germline V gives CDR1 SGHAT, CDR2 FQNNGV. This CDR3 contains 16 residues. The CDR3 DNA sequence: TGTGCCAGCAGCTTAGCTTGGGCAGGGAGTACCTACGAGCAGTACGTC. Residues: CASSLAWAGSTYEQYV.

The V call is TRBV9, the J call TRBJ1-1; D gene uncertain. Germline assignment: CDR1 SGDLS and CDR2 YYNGEE. The V and J ends lost 0 bases and 2 bases respectively, with 8 bases between them. The CDR3 length is 14 residues. CDR3 DNA: TGTGCCAGCAGCGTAGTCCCCCCAAACACTGAAGCTTTCTTT. Encoded protein: CASSVVPPNTEAFF. The variable domain in full, with the rest retrieved from reference TRBV9 and TRBJ1-1, is DSGVTQTPKHLITATGQRVTLRCSPRSGDLSVYWYQQSLDQGLQFLIQYYNGEERAKGNILERFSAQQFPDLHSELNLSSLELGDSALYFCASSVVPPNTEAFFGQGTRLTVV.

This clonotype was counted at least ten times. The J gene is TRBJ1-2, the V gene TRBV12-3 or TRBV12-4; D is unresolved. This CDR3 is 14 amino acids long. V was cut by 3 bases and J by 1 base, with 9 bases left in between. CDR3 coding DNA: TGTGCCAGCAGTTTCTCCGTACTTAACTATGGCTACACCTTC. This codes for CASSFSVLNYGYTF.

The chain couples TRBV12-3 or TRBV12-4 to TRBJ2-2; 15 nucleotides agree with TRBD2. This CDR3 has 16 residues. The V and J ends lost 6 bases and 7 bases, in that order; junction bases with no gene match: 6. The CDR3 DNA reads TGTGCCAGCAGCCCAGGGACTAGCGGGAGGAGCGGGGAGCTGTTTTTT. Protein: CASSPGTSGRSGELFF.